This note documents a single T cell receptor (beta chain) sequence. Its specificity is not known. Assay used: immunoSEQ multiplex PCR; TCRdb lists only in-frame clones, some missing. The table lists 75,000 to 95,000 clones, roughly 85% of them singletons. V gave up 3 bases and J gave up 4 bases; unmatched junction bases: 14. CDR1 is SGHNT, CDR2 YENEEA, per germline. The CDR3 has 19 residues. These data originate in a study of T cell responses to AZD1222 COVID-19 vaccine. General observations from the study: Reportedly, nearly half the spike-specific TCRs target unmutated variant regions. Clonal diversity may have been underestimated, and the donors were mostly white British, with more females than males. Samples come after the peak T cell response, not at day 14.

The sequences come from peripheral blood, collected on day 0 of AZD1222 vaccination. This sequence was found in an adult in good health. The rearrangement links TRBV11-3 to TRBJ1-5; TRBD1 aligns across 11 bases. CDR3: CASSFPPDRGHALNQPQHF. CDR3 DNA: TGTGCCAGCAGCTTCCCCCCGGACAGGGGGCACGCACTAAATCAGCCCCAGCATTTT.